This paragraph covers one T cell receptor (beta chain) sequence. The length of the CDR3 is 15 residues. The germline CDR1 and CDR2 sequences are WNHNN and SYGVQD (reference sequence). V lost 3 bases to trimming and J lost 3 bases, with 15 bases between them. The sample is drawn from a study of T cells in tuberculosis. The repertoire was sequenced with immunoSEQ multiplex PCR; TCRdb's copy has only in-frame clones and lacks some. The profile shows tens of thousands of clones, around 96% of them singletons. The rearrangement joins TRBV10-1 to TRBJ2-7, with a weak D call TRBD1 (5 bases). The sample was PBMCs. The TCR comes from a donor aged 5 to 30 with latent tuberculosis or without tuberculosis infection. The CDR3 sequence: CASSDGWAGNYEQYF. The CDR3 DNA sequence: TGCGCCAGCAGTGATGGATGGGCAGGGAACTACGAGCAGTACTTC.